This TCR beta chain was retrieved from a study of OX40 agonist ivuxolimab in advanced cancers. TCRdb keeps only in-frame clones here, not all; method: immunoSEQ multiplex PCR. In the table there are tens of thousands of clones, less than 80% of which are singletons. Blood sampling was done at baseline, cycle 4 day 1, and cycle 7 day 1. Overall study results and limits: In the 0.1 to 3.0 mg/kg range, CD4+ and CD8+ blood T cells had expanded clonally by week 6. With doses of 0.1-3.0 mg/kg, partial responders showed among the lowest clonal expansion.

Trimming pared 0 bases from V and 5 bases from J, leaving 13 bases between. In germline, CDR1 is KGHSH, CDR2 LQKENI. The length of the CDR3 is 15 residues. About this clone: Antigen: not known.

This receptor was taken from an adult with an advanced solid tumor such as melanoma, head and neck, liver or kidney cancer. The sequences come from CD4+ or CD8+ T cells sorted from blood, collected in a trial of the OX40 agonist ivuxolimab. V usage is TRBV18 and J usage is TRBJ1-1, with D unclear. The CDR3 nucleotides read TGTGCCAGCTCACCACCCACCACCTGGTTGACTGAAGCTTTCTTT. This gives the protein CASSPPTTWLTEAFF.